These 27 T cell receptor beta chains were sequenced from one sample in a study of T-cell memory formation after mild COVID-19. TCRdb passed the 5' RACE reads through MiXCR, listing each CDR3 protein once. Of under 600,000 distinct CDR3 sequences detected, less than 25% appear once; the ten largest clones hold around 9.2%. Material: PBMCs or a T cell subset sorted from them (not recorded which). The receptor source for this set is an adult woman who had mild COVID-19 (a few samples of this study predate the infection). Cell type and time point are not known.

The rearrangement joins TRBV20-1 to TRBJ2-2; the match to TRBD2 covers 8 bases. There are 17 residues in the CDR3. Germline V gives CDR1 DFQATT, CDR2 SNEGSKA (reference sequence). V gave up 0 bases and J gave up 3 bases; unmatched junction bases: 9. CDR3 in amino acids: CSARDTLSSGHTGELFF. The CDR3 DNA follows: TGCAGTGCTAGAGATACTCTTTCTAGCGGGCACACCGGGGAGCTGTTTTTT.

This chain connects TRBV5-5 to TRBJ1-5, with TRBD1 as a possible D gene (6 bases). The germline gives CDR1 SGHKS, CDR2 YYEKEE (reference sequence). V lost 4 bases, J lost 4 bases, and 15 bases lay in between. The CDR3 sequence is 15 residues long. The CDR3 loop reads CASSLSTGANQPQHF. The CDR3 nucleotides read TGTGCCAGCAGCCTTTCGACAGGCGCGAATCAGCCCCAGCATTTT. The entire variable domain, with the rest obtained from reference TRBV5-5 and TRBJ1-5, is as follows: DAGVTQSPTHLIKTRGQQVTLRCSPISGHKSVSWYQQVLGQGPQFIFQYYEKEERGRGNFPDRFSARQFPNYSSELNVNALLLGDSALYLCASSLSTGANQPQHFGDGTRLSIL.

CDR3 DNA: TGTGCCAGCAGCCGTCTCGGGACTAGCGGGGGGGAGCCCCAGTACTTC. Translated, it gives CASSRLGTSGGEPQYF. This chain links TRBV7-2 with TRBJ2-5, with 16 positions matching TRBD2. The CDR3 totals 16 residues. V gave up 5 bases and J gave up 9 bases; unmatched junction bases: 9. CDR1 and CDR2 (germline): SGHTA, FQGNSA.

This clonotype was detected only once. The chain combines TRBV19 with TRBJ1-5; TRBD1 is a possible D gene (5 bases). V lost 7 bases and J 7 bases, leaving 17 bases between the germline ends. The CDR3 length is 14 residues. CDR1 and CDR2 from the germline V gene are LNHDA and SQIVND (reference sequence). Here the CDR3 reads CASNGQGGWQPQHF. CDR3 nucleotide sequence: TGTGCCAGTAATGGGCAGGGAGGTTGGCAGCCCCAGCATTTT.

This clonotype was observed a handful of times. The chain recombines TRBV7-8 with TRBJ2-1, with unresolved D. Trimming took 0 bases from V and 3 from J, leaving 21 bases between them. The germline gives CDR1 SGHVS, CDR2 FQNEAQ. The CDR3 consists of 19 residues. For the CDR3, the DNA is TGTGCCAGCAGCTTAGCGACTCTTCGGAGAGGCCCCTACTACAATGAGCAGTTCTTC. As protein: CASSLATLRRGPYYNEQFF.

This clonotype was counted ten times or more. The chain links TRBV20-1 to TRBJ2-3, with D perhaps TRBD2 (5 bases). V dropped 5 bases and J dropped 0 bases, with 12 bases sitting between them. There are 14 residues in the CDR3. From germline, CDR1 is DFQATT and CDR2 SNEGSKA (reference sequence). The CDR3 region is CSARTGGSTDTQYF. The CDR3 DNA sequence: TGCAGTGCTCGAACCGGAGGCAGCACAGATACGCAGTATTTT.

Written as DNA, the CDR3 is TGTGCCTGGACGCGGGGGGCGAATCAGCCCCAGCATTTT. This encodes CAWTRGANQPQHF. The chain is built from TRBV30 and TRBJ1-5, with a tentative D call TRBD1 (6 bases). Germline CDR1 GTSNPN, CDR2 SVGIG (reference sequence). The CDR3 contains 13 residues. Trimming left V 4 bases short and J 4 bases short, with 11 bases between.

This clonotype was recorded a few times. The gene calls are TRBV7-6 and TRBJ2-3; the D is unclear. CDR1 SGHVS and CDR2 FNYEAQ come from the germline V gene. V shed 5 bases and J shed 6 bases, with 12 bases lying between them. This CDR3 region has 13 residues. Here the CDR3 DNA reads TGTGCCAGCAGCCATCCCCCGCGGGATACGCAGTATTTT. Its translation: CASSHPPRDTQYF.

This clonotype was counted between two and nine times. V is TRBV6-5 and J is TRBJ2-1; 10 positions match TRBD2. CDR1 and CDR2 (germline): MNHEY, SVGAGI. Unmatched junction bases numbered 9, after V lost 5 bases and J lost 8 bases. The CDR3 extends over 15 amino acids. DNA of the CDR3: TGTGCCAGCAGTATCTTAGCGGGGGGTCCACATGAGCAGTTCTTC. It encodes CASSILAGGPHEQFF.

The chain employs TRBV5-6 and TRBJ2-1; tentatively, D is TRBD1 (5 bases). The CDR3 is 12 amino acids. Germline V lookup: CDR1 SGHDT, CDR2 YYEEEE. V lost 0 bases and J lost 10, with 8 bases in between. CDR3 in DNA: TGTGCCAGCAGCTTGGGGCAGGGAGAGCAGTTCTTC. This translates into CASSLGQGEQFF.

This clonotype was recorded a few times. The chain carries TRBV7-9 and TRBJ1-4; D remains ambiguous. Germline V gene data show CDR1 as SEHNR and CDR2 as FQNEAQ (reference sequence). The CDR3 has 14 residues. Deletions cut 5 bases from V and 7 bases from J, with 14 bases between. The CDR3 DNA reads TGTGCCAGCAGCCGGTATGGGGAGAGTGAAAAACTGTTTTTT. Amino acids: CASSRYGESEKLFF.

The genes are TRBV12-3 or TRBV12-4 and TRBJ1-1; perhaps TRBD1 as D (5 bases). The CDR3 runs 16 residues. Trimming stripped 5 bases from V and 3 bases from J, with 19 bases between. CDR3 sequence: CASSPIGKGRHTEAFF. CDR3 sequence (DNA): TGTGCCAGCAGTCCCATAGGGAAGGGGAGGCACACTGAAGCTTTCTTT.

This clonotype has more than one count but fewer than ten. V and J are TRBV20-1 and TRBJ1-6; 7 nucleotides align to TRBD1. The CDR3 has 15 amino acids. CDR1 is DFQATT, CDR2 SNEGSKA, per germline (reference sequence). J lost 5 bases, V lost 5 bases, and 9 bases had no gene match. CDR3 bases: TGCAGTGCTGGGAGAGAGACAGGGAATAATTCACCCCTCCACTTT. This codes for CSAGRETGNNSPLHF.

This clonotype was counted a few times. The chain recombines TRBV7-6 with TRBJ2-1; the D call may be TRBD1 or TRBD2 (5 bases each). The CDR3 consists of 14 residues. The V end was cut by 6 bases, the J end by 6 bases, with 15 bases between. Germline CDR1 SGHVS, CDR2 FNYEAQ. Written as DNA, the CDR3 is TGTGCCAGCAGTCTCGGGGTTGGGGGCAATGAGCAGTTCTTC. It specifies CASSLGVGGNEQFF.

The chain carries TRBV5-1 and TRBJ2-7; 10 bases match TRBD2. V was pared by 3 bases and J by 1 base, with 7 bases of the junction left unmatched. Germline lookup yields CDR1 SGHRS and CDR2 YFSETQ. This CDR3 contains 16 residues. The CDR3 nucleotides read TGCGCCAGCAGCTCCTCCCAACTAGCGGGGTCCTACGAGCAGTACTTC. Translating gives CASSSSQLAGSYEQYF.

The chain carries TRBV4-3 and TRBJ2-7; D is unresolved. Trimming took 0 bases from V and 1 from J, leaving 7 bases between them. CDR3 size: 14 residues. Germline CDR1 LGHNA, CDR2 YSLEER. The CDR3 reads CASSQDGQSYEQYF. CDR3 DNA: TGCGCCAGCAGCCAAGATGGGCAGTCCTACGAGCAGTACTTC.

The chain links TRBV15 to TRBJ2-5; a possible D gene is TRBD2 (7 bases). The CDR3 extends over 14 amino acids. Trimming removed 5 bases from V and 5 bases from J, with 15 bases in between. Germline loops: CDR1 LNHNV, CDR2 YYDKDF (reference sequence). CDR3 nucleotides: TGTGCCACCAGCCCCCGGGGGGCCGGCGAGACCCAGTACTTC. Translated, it gives CATSPRGAGETQYF.

This clonotype appeared a few times. V gene TRBV2 combines with J gene TRBJ2-3, with D possibly being TRBD2 (6 bases). V lost 3 bases and J lost 2, with 15 bases in between. There are 16 residues in the CDR3. CDR1 is SNHLY and CDR2 is FYNNEI in the germline V gene. This CDR3 is CASSDTSGVITDTQYF. The CDR3 DNA is TGTGCCAGCAGTGACACGTCGGGAGTCATCACAGATACGCAGTATTTT. Drawing the rest from reference TRBV2 and TRBJ2-3, the complete variable domain is EPEVTQTPSHQVTQMGQEVILRCVPISNHLYFYWYRQILGQKVEFLVSFYNNEISEKSEIFDDQFSVERPDGSNFTLKIRSTKLEDSAMYFCASSDTSGVITDTQYFGPGTRLTVL.

This clonotype turned up a few times. The gene calls are TRBV12-3 or TRBV12-4 and TRBJ2-7, with 10 positions matching TRBD1. The J segment lost 2 bases and the V segment lost 5 bases, leaving 9 bases of the junction unmatched. The CDR3 extends over 16 amino acids. CDR3 bases: TGTGCCAGCAGTCCCGTGGACAGGGGGATACCCTACGAGCAGTACTTC. Translation: CASSPVDRGIPYEQYF.

The genes are TRBV12-3 or TRBV12-4 and TRBJ2-7; D not resolved. Deletions cut 6 bases from V and 5 bases from J, with 14 bases between. The CDR3 extends over 13 amino acids. The CDR3: CASSSHARDEQYF. The CDR3 nucleotides read TGTGCCAGCAGCTCCCATGCCAGAGACGAGCAGTACTTC.

This chain joins TRBV20-1 and TRBJ2-1; 10 positions match TRBD2. Germline V gene lookup returns CDR1 DFQATT and CDR2 SNEGSKA (reference sequence). CDR3 length equals 14 residues. J lost 6 bases, V lost 6 bases, and 8 bases had no gene match. The CDR3 spells CSATAGGLPNEQFF. In DNA form, the CDR3 reads TGCAGTGCCACAGCGGGGGGGCTCCCCAATGAGCAGTTCTTC.

This clonotype occurred many times. The chain combines TRBV10-3 with TRBJ2-7, with D possibly being TRBD2 (5 bases). V dropped 0 bases and J dropped 12 bases, with 15 bases sitting between them. Germline V gene data show CDR1 as ENHRY and CDR2 as SYGVKD. This CDR3 contains 13 residues. The CDR3 loop is CAISESNTSPGYF. The CDR3 DNA sequence: TGTGCCATCAGTGAGTCAAATACTAGTCCCGGGTACTTC.

This chain connects TRBV6-5 to TRBJ1-2; 7 nucleotides agree with TRBD1. This CDR3 spans 14 amino acids. V was pared by 0 bases and J by 6 bases, with 4 bases of the junction left unmatched. Looked up from germline, CDR1 is MNHEY and CDR2 is SVGAGI. The CDR3, as DNA: TGTGCCAGCAGTTACTCTGGGACAGAGGATGGCTACACCTTC. Translating gives CASSYSGTEDGYTF.

This chain connects TRBV3-1 to TRBJ1-1, with unresolved D. Trimming shortened V by 3 bases and J by 7 bases, and 12 bases separated the two germline ends. Germline CDR1 LGHDT, CDR2 YNNKEL (reference sequence). CDR3 length: 13 amino acids. CDR3 coding DNA: TGTGCCAGCAGCCAGACCTTCGGGCTTGAAGCTTTCTTT. Encoded protein: CASSQTFGLEAFF.

The rearrangement links TRBV7-3 to TRBJ2-5; 8 bases align to TRBD1. After removal of 0 bases from V and 4 bases from J, the junction contained 7 bases not matched to a gene. Germline assignment: CDR1 SGHTA and CDR2 FQGTGA. CDR3 length: 16 amino acids. The CDR3 nucleotides read TGTGCCAGCAGCTTAACCCCCGCAGGGGGCGTAGAGACCCAGTACTTC. This codes for CASSLTPAGGVETQYF. Full variable domain (outside the CDR3, taken from reference TRBV7-3 and TRBJ2-5): GAGVSQTPSNKVTEKGKYVELRCDPISGHTALYWYRQSLGQGPEFLIYFQGTGAADDSGLPNDRFFAVRPEGSVSTLKIQRTERGDSAVYLCASSLTPAGGVETQYFGPGTRLLVL.

This clonotype was picked up many times. CDR3 coding DNA: TGTGCCAGCAGCCCCGGACTCCAAGAGACCCAGTACTTC. It encodes CASSPGLQETQYF. The chain couples TRBV18 to TRBJ2-5; the D gene is possibly TRBD2 (5 bases). The germline V gene has CDR1 KGHSH and CDR2 LQKENI. Trimming shortened V by 8 bases and J by 1 base, and 11 bases separated the two germline ends. The CDR3 runs 13 residues.

The chain recombines TRBV5-1 with TRBJ2-7; 8 nucleotides agree with TRBD2. The CDR3 runs to 19 residues. The V gene end was trimmed by 1 base and the J gene end by 2 bases; junction bases not matched to a gene: 17. The germline V gene encodes CDR1 SGHRS and CDR2 YFSETQ. CDR3 DNA: TGCGCCAGCAGCTTGAAACTGTCGGGAGGGTCCGGGGGGACCTACGAGCAGTACTTC. This translates into CASSLKLSGGSGGTYEQYF.